This T cell receptor beta chain was sequenced in a study of identifying expanded T cells in peripheral blood. The CDR3 length is 15 residues. V lost 7 bases and J 2 bases, leaving 17 bases between the germline ends. Germline loops: CDR1 LNHDA, CDR2 SQIVND (reference sequence). Sequenced by immunoSEQ multiplex PCR; TCRdb stores in-frame clones only, minus some. The table records approximately 94,000 clones, 88% of them present only once. The receptor comes from a person aged 18-70 years in good health. The chain combines TRBV19 with TRBJ1-1; possible D gene TRBD1, 6 bases. The specimen sequenced was blood. The CDR3 DNA reads TGTGCCAGTACCTCCACGACAGGCGGAAACACTGAAGCTTTCTTT. Residues: CASTSTTGGNTEAFF.